Sequencing of this T cell receptor (beta chain) was carried out in a study of CD8 T cells in Susac syndrome. The CDR3 extends over 14 amino acids. Germline V gene data show CDR1 as SEHNR and CDR2 as FQNEAQ (reference sequence). Trimming left V 1 base short and J 3 bases short, with 9 bases between. An amount of RNA that ranged from roughly 0.45 to 1 ug was reverse transcribed with random hexamers. Amplification of TCR beta CDR3 was carried out by immunoSEQ multiplex PCR, which covered 54 Vbeta and 13 Jbeta segments. TCRdb analysed the immunoSEQ multiplex PCR reads with MiXCR anew, one entry per CDR3 protein. In the table there are around 220,000 distinct CDR3 sequences, about 93% of which are singletons. The multiple sclerosis control group consisted of treatment-naive patients whose relapsing-remitting disease, which was either stable or active, fulfilled revised McDonald criteria.

This TCR came from a human donor with multiple sclerosis. Sequenced sample: CD8+ T cells from PBMCs. This sequence joins TRBV7-9 and TRBJ1-1; D is unresolved. CDR3: CASSLVAEDTEAFF. CDR3 bases: TGTGCCAGCAGCTTAGTTGCGGAGGACACTGAAGCTTTCTTT.